This T cell receptor (beta chain) was obtained from a study of CD8+CD57+ T cells in acquired aplastic anemia. Study background: Roughly 3.2 ug was the average amount of DNA from sorted CD4+ and CD8+ cells. The study's findings and limits: A set of approximately 30 CD8+ CDR3 sequences was shared between patients and controls, and these sequences appeared highly expressed in patients.

Genomic DNA was employed as the template in profiling TCR beta VDJ and CDR3. One entry per CDR3 protein results from TCRdb running MiXCR on the reads. This sample has about 160,000 distinct CDR3 sequences; about 50% occur once, and the top ten carry about 30%. As regards this clonotype: What it recognizes is unknown.

Patients chosen for sequencing had CD8+CD57+ cells that had expanded, as shown by flow cytometry. Patients were untreated when blood was sampled. The CDR3 is 16 amino acids. Germline values: CDR1 KGHDR, CDR2 SFDVKD. Trimming at V came to 3 bases and at J to 0 bases, leaving 3 bases not matched to a gene. The sequence came from a human donor with aplastic anemia. The J gene is TRBJ2-2, the V gene TRBV24-1; TRBD1 agrees at 7 bases. Material for sequencing was sorted CD4+, CD8+, or CD8+CD57+ T cells (not recorded which) from PBMCs. As DNA, the CDR3 is TGTGCCACCAGTGATAGACAGGGTACGAACACCGGGGAGCTGTTTTTT. Protein sequence: CATSDRQGTNTGELFF.